This T cell receptor (beta chain) was obtained from a study of OX40 agonist ivuxolimab in advanced cancers. Study at large: Participants averaged about 60 years of age (range roughly 20 to 90) and were 82.7% male.

Concerning this clone: Antigen: not known.

Notes on the study in general: Clonal expansion by week 6 occurred in CD4+ and CD8+ blood T cells (at 0.1 to 3.0 mg/kg).

The CDR3 extends over 11 amino acids. The V gene's germline CDR1 is SQVTM and CDR2 ANQGSEA. Trimming took 3 bases from V and 3 from J, leaving 5 bases between them. The repertoire was sequenced with immunoSEQ multiplex PCR; TCRdb's copy has only in-frame clones and lacks some. The profile shows approximately 18,000 clones, approximately 78% of them singletons. Sequencing used CD4+ or CD8+ T cells sorted from blood, obtained in a trial of the OX40 agonist ivuxolimab. This chain links TRBV29-1 with TRBJ1-1; D call uncertain. This TCR was recovered from an adult with an advanced solid tumor such as melanoma, head and neck, liver or kidney cancer. The DNA for the CDR3 is TGCAGCGTTGACGGCTACACTGAAGCTTTCTTT. This encodes CSVDGYTEAFF.